The 2 T cell receptor beta chains presented below share a single source sample, sequenced in a study of blood T cell repertoires in COVID-19. Sequencing was performed with immunoSEQ multiplex PCR; in TCRdb, only in-frame clones are kept and a portion is missing. This sample has about 210,000 clones, with 85% to 90% found just once. Sequences were obtained from peripheral blood. The receptors derive from a young man with active or convalescent COVID-19.

The chain carries TRBV4-3 and TRBJ2-7, with D maybe TRBD2 (6 bases). Germline CDR1 reads LGHNA; CDR2 reads YSLEER. The CDR3 is 15 amino acids. Trimming left V 0 bases short and J 4 bases short, with 13 bases between. CDR3: CASSQDQRERYEQYF. The CDR3 nucleotides are TGCGCCAGCAGCCAAGATCAACGGGAGCGGTACGAGCAGTACTTC.

V is TRBV29-1 and J is TRBJ1-2; D is possibly TRBD1 (5 bases). Trimming shortened V by 3 bases and J by 4 bases, and 9 bases separated the two germline ends. This CDR3 region has 12 residues. Germline V gene lookup returns CDR1 SQVTM and CDR2 ANQGSEA. CDR3 in DNA: TGCAGCGTTGATCCGGGGGTCTATGGCTACACCTTC. Translation gives CSVDPGVYGYTF.